This passage covers 24 T cell receptor beta chains from one sample sequenced in a study of blood T cells in healthy people across ages. A sample-barcoded 5' primer and a J-beta primer mix were used in a second PCR of roughly 6 to 12 cycles. Using its own MiXCR run on the 5' RACE reads, TCRdb lists one record per CDR3 protein. Counted here are fewer than 800,000 distinct CDR3 sequences, less than 40% occurring once; the ten biggest clones make up less than 20%. Specimen: blood. The receptors here all came from a woman older than 75 in good health.

In its sample, this clonotype was seen many times. The rearrangement links TRBV5-4 to TRBJ2-5, with 7 positions matching TRBD2. The junction had 6 bases not matched to a gene; V was cut back by 6 bases and J by 1 base. The CDR3 covers 14 residues. The germline gives CDR1 SGHNT, CDR2 YYREEE (reference sequence). CDR3 sequence reads: CASNGRGIQETQYF. CDR3 nucleotide sequence: TGTGCCAGCAACGGGCGGGGGATCCAAGAGACCCAGTACTTC.

This clonotype was picked up many times. V and J are TRBV6-2 or TRBV6-3 and TRBJ1-6; a possible D gene is TRBD1 (5 bases). The CDR3 contains 15 residues. Germline loops: CDR1 MNHEY, CDR2 SVGEGT. Trimming removed 7 bases from V and 9 bases from J, with 19 bases in between. The CDR3 nucleotides are TGTGCCAGCACCCTGGCCGGGACCCGGACTTCACCCCTCCACTTT. It encodes CASTLAGTRTSPLHF.

The rearrangement uses TRBV5-1 and TRBJ2-7, with TRBD1 as a possible D gene (7 bases). The CDR3 runs to 14 residues. Trimming removed 4 bases at V and 3 bases at J, with 14 bases between. Germline values: CDR1 SGHRS, CDR2 YFSETQ. In DNA form, the CDR3 reads TGCGCCAGCAGCCCGGAGGGGGCCGGCTACGAGCAGTACTTC. Its protein product is CASSPEGAGYEQYF.

This clonotype was detected many times. V and J are TRBV7-3 and TRBJ2-2; 8 bases match TRBD2. The V gene's germline CDR1 is SGHTA and CDR2 FQGTGA. V lost 5 bases and J lost 5; bases outside the gene matches: 4. CDR3 length equals 14 residues. CDR3 sequence (DNA): TGTGCCAGCAGCCGCGGGGGGCGGACCGGGGAGCTGTTTTTT. Translation gives CASSRGGRTGELFF.

CDR3 loop: CASSLLGTGGKNEQFF. CDR3 nucleotides: TGTGCCAGCAGTTTATTGGGGACAGGGGGCAAGAATGAGCAGTTCTTC. The chain is built from TRBV28 and TRBJ2-1, with TRBD1 identical over 12 bases. The ends lost 1 base at V and 7 bases at J; junction bases unmatched: 5. CDR1 and CDR2 from the germline V gene are MDHEN and SYDVKM. The CDR3 runs 16 residues.

Concerning this clonotype itself: A read error is possible here, since a much larger clone lies one base away. CDR3 nucleotides: TGTGCCAGCAGTGAACTAAACCAGGGCCGGCGCAATCGGCCCCAGCATTTT. This sequence encodes CASSELNQGRRNRPQHF. The rearrangement uses TRBV25-1 and TRBJ1-5; tentative D call: TRBD1 (5 bases). The CDR3 is 17 residues long. CDR1 is MGHDK, CDR2 SYGVNS, per germline.

Notes on this clonotype: Relative to the germline gene, one junction end is altered; a read error may explain this. This chain connects TRBV4-2 to TRBJ2-7; TRBD2 agrees at 11 bases. This CDR3 is built from 16 residues. In germline, CDR1 is LGHNA, CDR2 YNFKEQ. This chain's CDR3 is CASSPGTSGLSYERYF. CDR3 sequence (DNA): TGTGCCAGCAGCCCCGGGACTAGCGGTCTCTCCTACGAGCGGTACTTC.

The rearrangement uses TRBV28 and TRBJ2-3; unclear D gene. V lost 5 bases and J lost 6, with 18 bases in between. Looked up from germline, CDR1 is MDHEN and CDR2 is SYDVKM. This CDR3 region has 15 residues. The CDR3 loop reads CASSEARTMIDTQYF. The CDR3 DNA reads as TGTGCCAGCAGTGAAGCGCGGACGATGATCGATACGCAGTATTTT.

The chain is built from TRBV7-3 and TRBJ2-1; 8 bases map to TRBD2. CDR1 and CDR2 (germline): SGHTA, FQGTGA. The CDR3 covers 13 residues. V dropped 0 bases and J dropped 11; count of bases not matched to a gene: 3. CDR3: CASSLTVAGQQFF. CDR3 nucleotide sequence: TGTGCCAGCAGCTTAACCGTAGCGGGGCAGCAGTTCTTC. Using reference TRBV7-3 and TRBJ2-1 for the parts outside the CDR3, the full variable domain is GAGVSQTPSNKVTEKGKYVELRCDPISGHTALYWYRQSLGQGPEFLIYFQGTGAADDSGLPNDRFFAVRPEGSVSTLKIQRTERGDSAVYLCASSLTVAGQQFFGPGTRLTVL.

The genes are TRBV20-1 and TRBJ1-2; 7 bases fit TRBD1. Trimming removed 5 bases from V and 6 bases from J; junction bases left unmatched: 12. Germline-derived CDR1 and CDR2 are DFQATT and SNEGSKA (reference sequence). The CDR3 consists of 14 residues. As DNA, the CDR3 is TGCAGTGCTCCGACCTCACCACAGGGGAATGGCTACACCTTC. Residues: CSAPTSPQGNGYTF.

In its sample, this clonotype was seen many times. The chain joins TRBV20-1 to TRBJ2-4, with D perhaps given as TRBD1 or TRBD2 (5 bases each). Trimming stripped 5 bases from V and 7 bases from J, with 18 bases between. The V gene's germline CDR1 is DFQATT and CDR2 SNEGSKA (reference sequence). The CDR3 length is 14 residues. The CDR3 loop is CSAPSGPFGNIQYF. CDR3 DNA sequence: TGCAGTGCTCCCTCGGGGCCCTTTGGCAACATTCAGTACTTC.

This clonotype was counted at least ten times. The chain has TRBV28 and TRBJ2-3; no clear D gene. Germline V gives CDR1 MDHEN, CDR2 SYDVKM. Trimming removed 5 bases at V and 3 bases at J, with 6 bases between. The CDR3 runs 12 residues. CDR3 in DNA: TGTGCCAGCAGTCCCCATACAGATACGCAGTATTTT. Its translation is CASSPHTDTQYF.

The chain employs TRBV10-3 and TRBJ1-1; D possibly corresponds to TRBD1 (5 bases). The germline V and J ends were trimmed by 6 bases and 3 bases, with 17 bases remaining between them. Germline loops: CDR1 ENHRY, CDR2 SYGVKD. The CDR3 extends over 15 amino acids. The CDR3 bases are TGTGCCATCAGCCCCGGGGCCCTTGGGGACACTGAAGCTTTCTTT. This gives the protein CAISPGALGDTEAFF.

For this clonotype: Just one base apart from a much larger clone, this may be a read error. V usage is TRBV12-3 or TRBV12-4 and J usage is TRBJ2-5, with 8 bases lining up with TRBD1. The CDR3 sequence is 15 residues long. Here the CDR3 DNA reads TGTGCCACCAGTTCCGATACCGGACAGGGAGAGACCCAGTACTTC. Its translation is CATSSDTGQGETQYF.

This clonotype was picked up many times. The V gene is TRBV7-2, the J gene TRBJ1-2; D gene ambiguous. V lost 3 bases and J 3 bases, leaving 14 bases between the germline ends. This CDR3 contains 15 residues. Germline CDR1 reads SGHTA; CDR2 reads FQGNSA. The CDR3 region is CASSFRARSDYGYTF. DNA for the CDR3: TGTGCCAGCAGCTTCCGGGCCAGGAGTGACTATGGCTACACCTTC.

In regard to this clonotype: It may be a read error: a sequence one base away is much more abundant. The gene calls are TRBV10-3 and TRBJ2-1, with a tentative D call TRBD2 (6 bases). The CDR3 is 15 residues long. The germline V gene has CDR1 ENHRY and CDR2 SYGVKD. Trimming left V 6 bases short and J 10 bases short, with 22 bases between. CDR3 nucleotide sequence: TGTGCCATCAGGGACCTCGGGAGCAACTTAGAAGAGCAGTTCTTC. Residues: CAIRDLGSNLEEQFF.

This clonotype occurred many times. J is TRBJ2-6 and V is TRBV7-6, with no clear D. Trimming pared 5 bases from V and 5 bases from J, leaving 16 bases between. CDR1 and CDR2 (germline): SGHVS, FNYEAQ. This CDR3 contains 16 residues. The CDR3 DNA sequence: TGTGCCAGCAGCCCCTCGGAGATTTCCTGGGCCAACGTCCTGACTTTC. It is translated as CASSPSEISWANVLTF.

In its sample, this clonotype was seen a few times. This rearrangement joins TRBV4-2 to TRBJ2-2; no reliable D call. The CDR3 loop spans 13 amino acids. Between the trimmed V and J ends, which lost 0 bases and 6 bases, there was a span of 5 bases. From germline, CDR1 is LGHNA and CDR2 YNFKEQ. The CDR3 here is CASSQDAAGELFF. The CDR3 DNA reads TGTGCCAGCAGCCAAGATGCCGCCGGGGAGCTGTTTTTT.

This clonotype showed up just a few times. The V call is TRBV2, the J call TRBJ1-2, with D possibly matching TRBD1 (6 bases). Trimming removed 5 bases at V and 4 bases at J, with 20 bases between. The CDR3 consists of 16 residues. CDR1 and CDR2 (germline): SNHLY, FYNNEI. CDR3 in DNA: TGTGCCAGCAGTCCCACCCCAGGGGCCGGAGTCTATGGCTACACCTTC. This translates into CASSPTPGAGVYGYTF.

This clonotype was seen ten or more times. The chain recombines TRBV30 with TRBJ2-5; the D is unclear. CDR1 is GTSNPN and CDR2 is SVGIG in the germline V gene (reference sequence). This CDR3 contains 11 residues. Trimming left V 0 bases short and J 7 bases short, with 6 bases between. The CDR3 spells CAWSVLGTQYF. The CDR3 DNA reads TGTGCCTGGAGTGTACTTGGGACCCAGTACTTC. Full variable domain (remainder filled in from reference TRBV30 and TRBJ2-5): SQTIHQWPATLVQPVGSPLSLECTVEGTSNPNLYWYRQAAGRGLQLLFYSVGIGQISSEVPQNLSASRPQDRQFILSSKKLLLSDSGFYLCAWSVLGTQYFGPGTRLLVL.

This clonotype was seen ten or more times. The rearrangement joins TRBV11-2 to TRBJ1-2; D is unresolved. Between the trimmed V and J ends, which lost 6 bases and 0 bases, there was a span of 8 bases. Germline assignment: CDR1 SGHAT and CDR2 FQNNGV. This CDR3 contains 13 residues. The CDR3: CASSPTSNYGYTF. Here the CDR3 DNA reads TGTGCCAGCAGTCCTACTTCTAACTATGGCTACACCTTC.

This clonotype was detected ten times or more. V is TRBV11-1 and J is TRBJ2-7; D ambiguous. The CDR3 runs 14 residues. Germline V lookup: CDR1 SGHAT, CDR2 FQDESV (reference sequence). V was cut by 2 bases and J by 2 bases, with 10 bases left in between. This CDR3 reads CASSLRMGTYEQYF. The CDR3 DNA reads as TGTGCCAGCAGCTTAAGAATGGGAACCTACGAGCAGTACTTC.

V and J are TRBV7-2 and TRBJ1-1; 8 nucleotides agree with TRBD1. The junction had 9 bases not matched to a gene; V was cut back by 4 bases and J by 8 bases. The CDR3 totals 14 residues. CDR1 and CDR2 (germline): SGHTA, FQGNSA. CDR3 residues: CASSSNRDRREAFF. The CDR3 bases are TGTGCCAGCAGCTCCAACCGGGACAGGCGCGAAGCTTTCTTT.

This clonotype came up a few times. The rearrangement uses TRBV5-5 and TRBJ2-1; tentatively, D is TRBD2 (6 bases). CDR1 is SGHKS and CDR2 is YYEKEE in the germline V gene (reference sequence). This CDR3 region has 14 residues. V lost 5 bases and J lost 10, with 19 bases in between. Here the CDR3 reads CASSPDGGTPEQFF. The CDR3 bases are TGTGCCAGCAGTCCAGACGGCGGGACTCCCGAGCAGTTCTTC.